These T cell receptor beta chains were read from a single sample in a study of cytomegalovirus exposure and HLA in healthy donors. Profiled with immunoSEQ multiplex PCR; TCRdb holds only in-frame clones, not every one. The repertoire holds over 150,000 clones, 70% to 80% seen once, with about 9.6% in the top ten. Sequencing was carried out using PBMCs. The receptor source for this set is a man aged 18 to 29 in good health and CMV-seropositive. Both conserved end residues are part of each CDR3. A D gene is named only where the DNA matches it firmly. A clone size is listed for some rows: how often the clone was seen (once, few, many), or a class if it is expanded.

v_gene	j_gene	abundance	d_gene	CDR3nt	CDR3aa
TRBV2	TRBJ2-1	NA	TRBD1	TGTGCCAGCAGTCCACAGGGGGCAGACTACAATGAGCAGTTCTTC	CASSPQGADYNEQFF
TRBV14	TRBJ2-7	NA	NA	TGTGCCAGCAGCCAGCTGTGGGCCCCAAGCTCCTACGAGCAGTACTTC	CASSQLWAPSSYEQYF
TRBV27	TRBJ2-1	NA	TRBD2	TGTGCCAGTAAGGGACTAGCGGGAGGAAGTTCCTACAATGAGCAGTTCTTC	CASKGLAGGSSYNEQFF
TRBV6-5	TRBJ2-5	NA	TRBD1	TGTGCCAGCAGTTCACCGACAGGGATTGGGACCCAGTACTTC	CASSSPTGIGTQYF
TRBV5-1	TRBJ1-4	NA	NA	TGCGCCAGCAGCTTGTCTCCAGGGGCAAATGAAAAACTGTTTTTT	CASSLSPGANEKLFF
TRBV7-2	TRBJ2-1	NA	NA	TGTGCCAGCAGCTTAACTAACGACCATGAGCAGTTCTTC	CASSLTNDHEQFF
TRBV9	TRBJ1-2	NA	NA	TGTGCCAGCAGCGTAGAGCCGGGGTGGAGGGGCTACACCTTC	CASSVEPGWRGYTF
TRBV5-1	TRBJ2-7	NA	TRBD1	TGCGCCAGCAGCTGGACAGGAAGCTACGAGCAGTACTTC	CASSWTGSYEQYF
TRBV6-1	TRBJ2-3	NA	TRBD1	TGTGCCAGCAGAAGGGACAGACAAGGTACGCAGTATTTT	CASRRDRQGTQYF
TRBV7-8	TRBJ1-5	NA	NA	TGTGCCAGCCTCCAGGGGAATCAGCCCCAGCATTTT	CASLQGNQPQHF
TRBV7-8	TRBJ2-7	NA	NA	TGTGCCAGCAGCCCAGGGACTGCCGCTACGCGCTACTACGAGCAGTACTTC	CASSPGTAATRYYEQYF
TRBV19	TRBJ2-1	NA	TRBD2	TGTGCCAGTAGTATGGCGCTAGCGGTCTACAATGAGCAGTTCTTC	CASSMALAVYNEQFF
TRBV5-6	TRBJ2-1	NA	TRBD1	TGTGCCAGCAGCTTTCAAGGACAGGGTTCCTACAATGAGCAGTTCTTC	CASSFQGQGSYNEQFF
TRBV7-9	TRBJ2-4	few	NA	TGTGCCAGCAGTTTCTCCAGGCTAGATGGACACGACAAAAACATTCAGTACTTC	CASSFSRLDGHDKNIQYF
TRBV4-1	TRBJ1-2	once	NA	TGCGCCAGCAGCCACCAGGGCCACTATGGCTACACCTTC	CASSHQGHYGYTF
TRBV6-1	TRBJ2-3	NA	TRBD2	TGTGCCAGCAGTGATAGTGTGAGCGGGAGGGCCGTTAAGTATTTT	CASSDSVSGRAVKYF
TRBV19	TRBJ1-1	NA	TRBD1	TGTGCCAGTAGACCAGGACAGGGAGGTTACACTGAAGCTTTCTTT	CASRPGQGGYTEAFF
TRBV15	TRBJ1-6	NA	NA	TGTGCCACCAGCAGGGACATATCCTATAATTCACCCCTCCACTTT	CATSRDISYNSPLHF
TRBV7-9	TRBJ2-7	NA	NA	TGTGCCAGCAGCTTAGAGGGGATAAGCTCCTACGAGCAGTACTTC	CASSLEGISSYEQYF
TRBV27	TRBJ2-1	NA	NA	TGTGCCAGCAGTCTAAGCAGGGGCAATGAGCAGTTCTTC	CASSLSRGNEQFF
TRBV19	TRBJ1-5	few	NA	TGTGCCAGTAGTAGTTCCGGTCGGGGGGCTCTTCAGCCCCAGCATTTT	CASSSSGRGALQPQHF
TRBV7-9	TRBJ1-2	NA	TRBD1	TGTGCCAGCAGCCGTCCGGGACAGGCAGGCGGCTACACCTTC	CASSRPGQAGGYTF
TRBV13	TRBJ2-7	few	TRBD1	TGTGCCAGCAGCAGGTACAGGGGTAGAACCTACGAGCAGTACTTC	CASSRYRGRTYEQYF
TRBV19	TRBJ1-1	NA	NA	TGTGCCAGTAGCAGACGGGGAATGAACACTGAAGCTTTCTTT	CASSRRGMNTEAFF
TRBV2	TRBJ1-2	NA	NA	TGTGCCAGCAGTGATAGCGGGGGGGGGCGGCCCTATGGCTACACCTTC	CASSDSGGGRPYGYTF
TRBV6-5	TRBJ1-1	NA	NA	TGTGCCAGCAGTTACTCGAAGCTGGGCTTGAACACTGAAGCTTTCTTT	CASSYSKLGLNTEAFF
TRBV10-3	TRBJ1-3	NA	TRBD1	TGTGCCATCAGTCTCGGGACAGACTCTGGAAACACCATATATTTT	CAISLGTDSGNTIYF
TRBV15	TRBJ2-3	few	TRBD1	TGTGCCACCAGCAGGGGACAGCTGGAGCTGGATACGCAGTATTTT	CATSRGQLELDTQYF
TRBV6-5	TRBJ2-7	NA	NA	TGTGCCAGCAGTTACCGAGGGTTGACCTCCGAGCAGTACTTC	CASSYRGLTSEQYF
TRBV5-6	TRBJ2-7	NA	TRBD1	TGTGCCAGCAGCCCAATTTGGGACAGGGCCGCCTGGGGGAACGAGCAGTACTTC	CASSPIWDRAAWGNEQYF
TRBV5-5	TRBJ2-2	once	NA	TGTGCCAGCAGCCTTGGGGCCCGGAACACCGGGGAGCTGTTTTTT	CASSLGARNTGELFF
TRBV16	TRBJ2-7	NA	TRBD1	TGTGCCAGCAGCCAATATGGGACAGCCAACGAGCAGTACTTC	CASSQYGTANEQYF
TRBV7-8	TRBJ1-2	NA	NA	TGTGCCAGCAGCTTAGACAGGGACTATGGCTACACCTTC	CASSLDRDYGYTF
TRBV19	TRBJ2-1	NA	TRBD1	TGTGCCAGTAGTCTTAAAAGGACAGGGGGTTTCTACAATGAGCAGTTCTTC	CASSLKRTGGFYNEQFF
TRBV11-3	TRBJ2-7	NA	NA	TGTGCCAGCAGCCCGGGACTGACCTACGAGCAGTACTTC	CASSPGLTYEQYF
TRBV19	TRBJ2-1	NA	TRBD1	TGTGCCAGTAGGGACAGGGTCATGGATGAGCAGTTCTTC	CASRDRVMDEQFF
TRBV6-6	TRBJ1-4	NA	NA	TGTGCCAGCAGTGGAGGGGACACTAATGAAAAACTGTTTTTT	CASSGGDTNEKLFF
TRBV12-5	TRBJ1-3	few	NA	TGTGCTAGTGGTTTGGGGACAGAGGGCAACACCATATATTTT	CASGLGTEGNTIYF
TRBV4-2	TRBJ1-5	NA	NA	TGTGCCAGCAGCGTCCAACGTCGGGAGGGGAACAATCAGCCCCAGCATTTT	CASSVQRREGNNQPQHF
TRBV5-6	TRBJ1-2	NA	TRBD1	TGTGCCAGCAGCAGAGGACAGGGCCAATATGGCTACACCTTC	CASSRGQGQYGYTF
TRBV25-1	TRBJ2-7	NA	TRBD2	TGTGCCAGCAGTGAATCTATCCTAGCGGGATTCTACGAGCAGTACTTC	CASSESILAGFYEQYF
TRBV7-9	TRBJ2-7	NA	TRBD1	TGTGCCAGCAGCTTAGGGGACAGGATAGGCGAGCAGTACTTC	CASSLGDRIGEQYF
TRBV18	TRBJ2-5	NA	NA	TGTGCCAGCTCACCAAGGCCTAGCCAAGAGACCCAGTACTTC	CASSPRPSQETQYF
TRBV7-6	TRBJ2-1	once	TRBD2	TGTGCCAGCAGCTTAGAAGGGACTAGCGGCTACAATGAGCAGTTCTTC	CASSLEGTSGYNEQFF
TRBV5-1	TRBJ1-1	NA	NA	TGCGCCAGCAGCTTGGAATCGGGGAACACTGAAGCTTTCTTT	CASSLESGNTEAFF
TRBV25-1	TRBJ2-5	NA	TRBD2	TGTGCCACACTGGCTAGCGGGAGGCGAGAGACCCAGTACTTC	CATLASGRRETQYF
TRBV5-1	TRBJ2-3	NA	NA	TGCGCCAGCAGGACAGACCGCACAGATACGCAGTATTTT	CASRTDRTDTQYF
TRBV19	TRBJ2-1	NA	TRBD2	TGTGCCAGTAGTTTACTAGCGGGATTCAGCTCTCCGAATGAGCAGTTCTTC	CASSLLAGFSSPNEQFF
TRBV9	TRBJ1-3	NA	NA	TGTGCCAGCAGCGGAGACCGTGGAGACACCATATATTTT	CASSGDRGDTIYF
TRBV4-2	TRBJ2-6	NA	NA	TGTGCCAGCAGCCAAGAGGGGGGGCGAGGGGCCAACGTCCTGACTTTC	CASSQEGGRGANVLTF
TRBV6-6	TRBJ2-7	NA	TRBD1	TGTGCCAGCAGGATAACAGGGGACTACGAGCAGTACTTC	CASRITGDYEQYF
TRBV7-8	TRBJ1-4	NA	TRBD1	TGTGCCAGCAGCTTAAGGACAGGTGGGGATGCAACTAATGAAAAACTGTTTTTT	CASSLRTGGDATNEKLFF
TRBV2	TRBJ2-7	NA	NA	TGTGCCAGCAGGAGACTGGAAGACTACGAGCAGTACTTC	CASRRLEDYEQYF
TRBV29-1	TRBJ1-2	NA	NA	TGCAGCGTGGACCCCGGAGGCTCTAACTATGGCTACACCTTC	CSVDPGGSNYGYTF
TRBV19	TRBJ2-7	NA	NA	TGTGCCAGTAGTGCGCCGCAGGGTGGAATTGCCGAGCAGTACTTC	CASSAPQGGIAEQYF
TRBV27	TRBJ2-1	NA	TRBD1	TGTGCCAGCAGTCCACTCTGGACAGGGGGCTCCTACAATGAGCAGTTCTTC	CASSPLWTGGSYNEQFF
TRBV7-9	TRBJ2-2	NA	NA	TGTGCCAGCAGCTTCGGTGCGTCTACCGGGGAGCTGTTTTTT	CASSFGASTGELFF